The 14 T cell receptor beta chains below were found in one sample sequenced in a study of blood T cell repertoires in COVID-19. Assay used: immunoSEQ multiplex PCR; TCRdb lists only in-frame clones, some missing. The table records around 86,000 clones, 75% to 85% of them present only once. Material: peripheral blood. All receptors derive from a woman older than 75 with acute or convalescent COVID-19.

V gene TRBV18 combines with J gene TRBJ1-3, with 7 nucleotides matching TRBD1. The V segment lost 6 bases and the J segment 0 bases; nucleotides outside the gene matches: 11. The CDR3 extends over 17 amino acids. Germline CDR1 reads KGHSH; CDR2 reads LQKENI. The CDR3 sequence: CASSPRDSYLSGNTIYF. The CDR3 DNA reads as TGTGCCAGCTCGCCCCGGGACAGCTACCTCTCTGGAAACACCATATATTTT.

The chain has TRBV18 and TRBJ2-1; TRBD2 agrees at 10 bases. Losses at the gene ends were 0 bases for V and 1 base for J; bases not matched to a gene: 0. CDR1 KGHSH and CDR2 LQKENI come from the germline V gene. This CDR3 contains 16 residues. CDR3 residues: CASSPPSGGSYNEQFF. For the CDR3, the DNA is TGTGCCAGCTCACCACCTAGCGGGGGGTCCTACAATGAGCAGTTCTTC.

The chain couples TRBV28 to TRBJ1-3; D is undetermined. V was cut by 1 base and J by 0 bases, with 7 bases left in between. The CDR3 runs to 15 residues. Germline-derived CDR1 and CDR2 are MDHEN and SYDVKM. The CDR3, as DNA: TGTGCCAGCAGTTTATTGAGGGCCTCTGGAAACACCATATATTTT. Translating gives CASSLLRASGNTIYF.

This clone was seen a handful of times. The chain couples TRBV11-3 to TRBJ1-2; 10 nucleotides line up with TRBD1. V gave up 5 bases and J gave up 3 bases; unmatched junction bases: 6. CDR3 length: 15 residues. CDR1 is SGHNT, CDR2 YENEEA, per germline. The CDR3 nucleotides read TGTGCCAGCAGCACCGGACAGGGGGAGGACTATGGCTACACCTTC. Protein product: CASSTGQGEDYGYTF.

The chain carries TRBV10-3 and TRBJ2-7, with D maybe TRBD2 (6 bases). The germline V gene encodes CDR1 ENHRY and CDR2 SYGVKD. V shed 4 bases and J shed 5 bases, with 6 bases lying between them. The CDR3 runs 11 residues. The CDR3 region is CAISGGDEQYF. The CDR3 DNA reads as TGTGCCATCAGTGGCGGGGACGAGCAGTACTTC.

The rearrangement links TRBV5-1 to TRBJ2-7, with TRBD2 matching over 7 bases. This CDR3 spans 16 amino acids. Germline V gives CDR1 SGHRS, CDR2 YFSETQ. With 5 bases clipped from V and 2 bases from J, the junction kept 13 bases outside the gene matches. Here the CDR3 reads CASRVDPGGTAYEQYF. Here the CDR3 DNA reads TGCGCCAGCAGAGTGGACCCCGGGGGGACGGCCTACGAGCAGTACTTC. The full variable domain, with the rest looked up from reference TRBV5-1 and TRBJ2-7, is KAGVTQTPRYLIKTRGQQVTLSCSPISGHRSVSWYQQTPGQGLQFLFEYFSETQRNKGNFPGRFSGRQFSNSRSEMNVSTLELGDSALYLCASRVDPGGTAYEQYFGPGTRLTVT.

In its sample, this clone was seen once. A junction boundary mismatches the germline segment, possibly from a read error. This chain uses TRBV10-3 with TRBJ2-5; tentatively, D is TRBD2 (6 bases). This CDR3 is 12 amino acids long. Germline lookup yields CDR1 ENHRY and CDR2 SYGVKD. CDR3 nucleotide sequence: TGTGCCATCAGTGAGTCGCGGGGTGTAAGTCACTTC. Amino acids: CAISESRGVSHF.

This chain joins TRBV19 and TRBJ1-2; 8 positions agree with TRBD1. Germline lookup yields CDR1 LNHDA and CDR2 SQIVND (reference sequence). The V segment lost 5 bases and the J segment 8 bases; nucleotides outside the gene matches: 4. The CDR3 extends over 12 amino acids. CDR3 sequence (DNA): TGTGCCAGTAGTCTACGGGACAGGGGCTACACCTTC. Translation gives CASSLRDRGYTF.

The CDR3 DNA is TGTGCCACCAGTGATGGAACTAGGTACAATGAGCAGTTCTTC. It codes for CATSDGTRYNEQFF. The chain employs TRBV24-1 and TRBJ2-1; the D gene is possibly TRBD2 (5 bases). V was shortened by 3 bases and J by 4 bases, with 9 bases between the two germline ends. This CDR3 region has 14 residues. The germline gives CDR1 KGHDR, CDR2 SFDVKD.

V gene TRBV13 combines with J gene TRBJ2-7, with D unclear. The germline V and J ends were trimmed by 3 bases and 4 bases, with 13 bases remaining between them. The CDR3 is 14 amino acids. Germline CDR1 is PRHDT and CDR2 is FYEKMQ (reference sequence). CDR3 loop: CASSFSRPGYEQYF. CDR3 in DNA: TGTGCCAGCAGCTTCAGCCGCCCCGGGTACGAGCAGTACTTC.

CDR3 sequence (DNA): TGTGCCAGCAGTCAAAGTGGGACTGTACAAGAGACCCAGTACTTC. Translating gives CASSQSGTVQETQYF. This sequence joins TRBV2 and TRBJ2-5; maybe TRBD2 (6 bases). Germline V gives CDR1 SNHLY, CDR2 FYNNEI. Trimming removed 5 bases from V and 2 bases from J, with 15 bases in between. The CDR3 spans 15 residues.

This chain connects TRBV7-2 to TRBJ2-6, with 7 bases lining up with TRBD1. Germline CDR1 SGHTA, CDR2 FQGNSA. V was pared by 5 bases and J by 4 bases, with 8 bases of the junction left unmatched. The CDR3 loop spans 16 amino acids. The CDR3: CASSLRQGSGANVLTF. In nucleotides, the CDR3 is TGTGCCAGCAGCCTCAGACAGGGTTCCGGGGCCAACGTCCTGACTTTC.

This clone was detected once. CDR3 in amino acids: CASSLREGETQYF. DNA of the CDR3: TGTGCCAGCAGTTTAAGGGAGGGAGAGACCCAGTACTTC. The V and J genes are TRBV12-3 or TRBV12-4 and TRBJ2-5, with 7 nucleotides matching TRBD2. The CDR3 extends over 13 amino acids. V shed 2 bases and J 4 bases; nucleotides not matched to a gene: 1.

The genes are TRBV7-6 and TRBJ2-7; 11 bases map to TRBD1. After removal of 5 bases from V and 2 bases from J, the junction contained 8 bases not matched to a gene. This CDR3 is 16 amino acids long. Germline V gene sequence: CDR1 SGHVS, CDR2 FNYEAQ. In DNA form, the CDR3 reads TGTGCCAGCAGCCGCGGGACAGGGGGTGCCACCTACGAGCAGTACTTC. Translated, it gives CASSRGTGGATYEQYF.